This T cell receptor beta chain derives from a study of cytomegalovirus exposure and HLA in healthy donors. Findings and limits, study-wide: Confirmation was obtained in vitro that a few CMV-associated chains are specific for CMV antigens. Most TCR sequences were seen very rarely across donors, but some public TCRs occurred in many.

Assay used: immunoSEQ multiplex PCR; TCRdb lists only in-frame clones, some missing. Of 150,000 to 200,000 clones in the sample, roughly nine tenths are singletons; the top ten hold about a tenth. On this clone: The antigen remains undetermined.

With 1 base clipped from V and 4 bases from J, the junction kept 8 bases outside the gene matches. Per the germline V gene, CDR1 is MNHNY and CDR2 is SVGAGI (reference sequence). This CDR3 contains 16 residues. The donors formed part of the roughly 110-subject validation cohort, distinct from the roughly 700-subject first cohort. This chain connects TRBV6-6 to TRBJ1-2, with 8 bases lining up with TRBD1. The origin of this receptor is a woman younger than 30 in good health and CMV-seropositive. The sequenced sample consisted of PBMCs. CDR3 DNA: TGTGCCAGCAGTTACTATACCGGGACAGGCCTCTATGGCTACACCTTC. Amino acids: CASSYYTGTGLYGYTF.